These T cell receptor beta chains were read from a single sample in a study of cytomegalovirus exposure and HLA in healthy donors. TCRdb's table, derived via immunoSEQ multiplex PCR, lists solely in-frame clones and lacks some. The table shows about 130,000 clones, with 60% to 80% occurring only once. The sequenced sample was PBMCs. These receptors were taken from a man aged 50 to 60 in good health and CMV-seronegative. CDR3s include the opening cysteine and the closing phenylalanine or tryptophan. The D gene is left open where the match is weak. Clone size appears in some rows only: once, few, many, or a class for an expanded clone.

V: TRBV19
J: TRBJ1-5
length: 17
D: TRBD1
size: .
CDR3: CASRTSGTGTGGGPQHF
DNA: TGTGCCAGTAGAACATCCGGGACAGGGACCGGGGGTGGGCCCCAGCATTTT

V: TRBV6-5
J: TRBJ1-5
length: 13
D: .
size: .
CDR3: CASSYSGDQPQHF
DNA: TGTGCCAGCAGTTACTCGGGCGATCAGCCCCAGCATTTT

V: TRBV5-4
J: TRBJ2-5
length: 16
D: TRBD2
size: .
CDR3: CASSRMGEGLEETQYF
DNA: TGTGCCAGCAGCCGGATGGGGGAGGGCCTCGAGGAGACCCAGTACTTC

V: TRBV5-4
J: TRBJ2-5
length: 15
D: TRBD2
size: .
CDR3: CASSQAGGPQETQYF
DNA: TGTGCCAGCAGCCAAGCGGGAGGCCCGCAAGAGACCCAGTACTTC

V: TRBV6-1
J: TRBJ2-2
length: 15
D: .
size: few
CDR3: CASSRLREPTGELFF
DNA: TGTGCCAGCAGTCGTCTCAGGGAACCCACCGGGGAGCTGTTTTTT

V: TRBV19
J: TRBJ2-2
length: 16
D: .
size: few
CDR3: CASSTGGRPAGGELFF
DNA: TGTGCCAGTAGTACCGGGGGACGCCCGGCGGGCGGGGAGCTGTTTTTT

V: TRBV28
J: TRBJ1-2
length: 12
D: .
size: .
CDR3: CASTTPAAGYTF
DNA: TGTGCCAGCACAACCCCCGCGGCGGGCTACACCTTC

V: TRBV25-1
J: TRBJ2-1
length: 15
D: TRBD2
size: once
CDR3: CASSELAEIYNEQFF
DNA: TGTGCCAGCAGTGAGCTAGCGGAGATCTACAATGAGCAGTTCTTC

V: TRBV5-1
J: TRBJ2-5
length: 14
D: .
size: .
CDR3: CASSLAEYQETQYF
DNA: TGCGCCAGCAGCTTGGCCGAGTACCAAGAGACCCAGTACTTC

V: TRBV5-1
J: TRBJ1-4
length: 16
D: TRBD1
size: .
CDR3: CASSSSTGGLNEKLFF
DNA: TGCGCCAGCAGCTCCTCAACAGGGGGGCTTAATGAAAAACTGTTTTTT

V: TRBV5-4
J: TRBJ2-2
length: 18
D: TRBD2
size: .
CDR3: CASSFRRTSGSGTGELFF
DNA: TGTGCCAGCAGCTTCAGACGGACTAGCGGGTCCGGGACCGGGGAGCTGTTTTTT

V: TRBV9
J: TRBJ2-7
length: 14
D: .
size: .
CDR3: CASSASAYTYEQYF
DNA: TGTGCCAGCAGCGCTAGCGCTTATACCTACGAGCAGTACTTC

V: TRBV29-1
J: TRBJ2-5
length: 12
D: TRBD2
size: .
CDR3: CSVDSGRKTQYF
DNA: TGCAGCGTTGACAGCGGGAGAAAGACCCAGTACTTC

V: TRBV11-2
J: TRBJ2-3
length: 17
D: TRBD2
size: .
CDR3: CASSLVSLAGVADTQYF
DNA: TGTGCCAGCAGCTTAGTGTCACTAGCGGGAGTGGCAGATACGCAGTATTTT

V: TRBV11-2
J: TRBJ1-3
length: 13
D: .
size: .
CDR3: CASSLGPGNTIYF
DNA: TGTGCCAGCAGCTTAGGGCCGGGAAACACCATATATTTT

V: TRBV6-6
J: TRBJ1-2
length: 15
D: .
size: .
CDR3: CASSLLQGVMDGYTF
DNA: TGTGCCAGCAGTCTTTTACAGGGAGTGATGGATGGCTACACCTTC

V: TRBV5-1
J: TRBJ2-3
length: 14
D: .
size: once
CDR3: CASSTTRVTDTQYF
DNA: TGCGCCAGCAGCACGACTAGAGTAACAGATACGCAGTATTTT

V: TRBV28
J: TRBJ2-1
length: 15
D: TRBD1
size: .
CDR3: CASSMGQGFYNEQFF
DNA: TGTGCCAGCAGTATGGGACAGGGGTTTTACAATGAGCAGTTCTTC

V: TRBV2
J: TRBJ2-5
length: 14
D: TRBD1
size: .
CDR3: CASLLDRDQETQYF
DNA: TGTGCCAGCTTACTAGACAGGGATCAAGAGACCCAGTACTTC

V: TRBV28
J: TRBJ2-7
length: 16
D: TRBD2
size: .
CDR3: CASSPAGTSGASEQYF
DNA: TGTGCCAGCAGTCCAGCCGGGACTAGCGGGGCGAGCGAGCAGTACTTC

V: TRBV19
J: TRBJ2-2
length: 16
D: .
size: .
CDR3: CASSIGVQARTGELFF
DNA: TGTGCCAGTAGCATAGGGGTCCAGGCTCGAACCGGGGAGCTGTTTTTT

V: TRBV6-5
J: TRBJ1-4
length: 15
D: TRBD1
size: once
CDR3: CASSLGGPTNEKLFF
DNA: TGTGCCAGCAGTTTAGGGGGCCCAACTAATGAAAAACTGTTTTTT

V: TRBV9
J: TRBJ2-1
length: 17
D: .
size: .
CDR3: CASSVAGASGTFGEQFF
DNA: TGTGCCAGCAGCGTAGCTGGCGCCAGCGGCACCTTTGGTGAGCAGTTCTTC

V: TRBV27
J: TRBJ2-1
length: 14
D: TRBD2
size: .
CDR3: CASSFASGSYEQFF
DNA: TGTGCCAGCAGTTTTGCTAGCGGGAGCTATGAGCAGTTCTTC

V: TRBV30
J: TRBJ1-3
length: 16
D: TRBD1
size: .
CDR3: CAWSPKDRGSGNTIYF
DNA: TGTGCCTGGAGCCCCAAGGACAGGGGCTCTGGAAACACCATATATTTT

V: TRBV10-3
J: TRBJ2-1
length: 14
D: TRBD2
size: few
CDR3: CASGPGLADNEQFF
DNA: TGTGCCTCTGGGCCGGGACTAGCGGACAATGAGCAGTTCTTC

V: TRBV9
J: TRBJ2-3
length: 16
D: TRBD1
size: few
CDR3: CASTLTGQGYTDTQYF
DNA: TGTGCCAGCACACTGACGGGACAGGGATACACAGATACGCAGTATTTT

V: TRBV29-1
J: TRBJ1-2
length: 13
D: .
size: once
CDR3: CSAEGSGVYGYTF
DNA: TGCAGCGCTGAGGGGTCAGGGGTTTATGGCTACACCTTC

V: TRBV5-4
J: TRBJ2-1
length: 17
D: TRBD2
size: .
CDR3: CASSGKGLAGVRNEQFF
DNA: TGTGCCAGCAGCGGGAAGGGACTAGCGGGAGTACGCAATGAGCAGTTCTTC

V: TRBV29-1
J: TRBJ2-3
length: 16
D: TRBD2
size: .
CDR3: CSVQGLAGPLTDTQYF
DNA: TGCAGCGTTCAGGGACTAGCGGGACCCCTCACCGATACGCAGTATTTT

V: TRBV29-1
J: TRBJ2-5
length: 14
D: TRBD1
size: .
CDR3: CSVEQGQGAETQYF
DNA: TGCAGCGTTGAACAGGGACAGGGAGCGGAGACCCAGTACTTC

V: TRBV2
J: TRBJ2-3
length: 15
D: .
size: few
CDR3: CASTGTSGYTDTQYF
DNA: TGTGCCAGCACCGGGACTTCGGGTTACACAGATACGCAGTATTTT

V: TRBV6-5
J: TRBJ2-7
length: 14
D: TRBD2
size: few
CDR3: CASSPPGTSDEQYF
DNA: TGTGCCAGCAGTCCCCCGGGGACTAGCGACGAGCAGTACTTC

V: TRBV19
J: TRBJ1-5
length: 16
D: TRBD1
size: .
CDR3: CASSIETGGREQPQHF
DNA: TGTGCCAGTAGTATAGAGACAGGGGGCCGGGAACAGCCCCAGCATTTT

V: TRBV5-1
J: TRBJ2-1
length: 15
D: TRBD1
size: .
CDR3: CASSSTGTGDGEQFF
DNA: TGCGCCAGCAGCTCGACCGGGACAGGGGACGGTGAGCAGTTCTTC

V: TRBV7-7
J: TRBJ2-5
length: 15
D: TRBD2
size: .
CDR3: CASSKTSGRKETQYF
DNA: TGTGCTAGCAGCAAGACTAGCGGGAGGAAAGAGACCCAGTACTTC

V: TRBV5-1
J: TRBJ2-1
length: 15
D: TRBD2
size: once
CDR3: CASSSVAGGVNEQFF
DNA: TGCGCCAGCAGCTCCGTAGCGGGAGGCGTGAATGAGCAGTTCTTC

V: TRBV10-3
J: TRBJ1-5
length: 19
D: .
size: few
CDR3: CAISEPTITDYLGNQPQHF
DNA: TGTGCCATCAGTGAACCGACGATCACAGACTACCTGGGCAATCAGCCCCAGCATTTT

V: TRBV6-6
J: TRBJ1-1
length: 16
D: TRBD1
size: .
CDR3: CASSSEGQGGNTEAFF
DNA: TGTGCCAGCTCATCCGAAGGGCAGGGGGGGAACACTGAAGCTTTCTTT

V: TRBV2
J: TRBJ2-3
length: 17
D: .
size: .
CDR3: CASSEIPGESSTDTQYF
DNA: TGTGCCAGCAGTGAAATCCCCGGGGAGTCTAGCACAGATACGCAGTATTTT

V: TRBV18
J: TRBJ2-2
length: 15
D: .
size: .
CDR3: CASSPQRERSGELFF
DNA: TGTGCCAGCTCACCACAAAGGGAGCGGAGTGGGGAGCTGTTTTTT

V: TRBV7-8
J: TRBJ1-2
length: 14
D: TRBD1
size: .
CDR3: CASSSGQGILGYTF
DNA: TGTGCCAGCAGCTCCGGACAGGGGATTCTTGGCTACACCTTC

V: TRBV11-1
J: TRBJ1-2
length: 15
D: .
size: .
CDR3: CASSLWRVILYGYTF
DNA: TGTGCCAGCAGCTTGTGGAGAGTAATCCTCTATGGCTACACCTTC

V: TRBV29-1
J: TRBJ2-7
length: 14
D: TRBD2
size: .
CDR3: CSVRGTSGIIEQYF
DNA: TGCAGCGTTCGCGGGACTAGCGGGATTATCGAGCAGTACTTC

V: TRBV27
J: TRBJ1-3
length: 18
D: .
size: .
CDR3: CASSLRGPSFGSGNTIYF
DNA: TGTGCCAGCAGTTTAAGGGGTCCCTCCTTTGGCTCTGGAAACACCATATATTTT

V: TRBV5-4
J: TRBJ1-6
length: 14
D: TRBD1
size: .
CDR3: CASSATGSDSPLHF
DNA: TGTGCCAGCAGCGCGACAGGGTCAGATTCACCCCTCCACTTT

V: TRBV28
J: TRBJ1-2
length: 13
D: TRBD1
size: .
CDR3: CASRFGTADGYTF
DNA: TGTGCCAGCAGATTCGGGACAGCCGATGGCTACACCTTC

V: TRBV28
J: TRBJ1-3
length: 15
D: TRBD1
size: .
CDR3: CASRSQGGLGNTIYF
DNA: TGTGCCAGCAGGTCCCAAGGGGGCTTAGGAAACACCATATATTTT

V: TRBV29-1
J: TRBJ1-5
length: 14
D: TRBD1
size: .
CDR3: CSVVRTGGFQPQHF
DNA: TGCAGCGTTGTAAGGACAGGGGGTTTTCAGCCCCAGCATTTT

V: TRBV27
J: TRBJ2-3
length: 19
D: .
size: .
CDR3: CASSLSDRTPLATTDTQYF
DNA: TGTGCCAGCAGTTTATCCGACCGGACTCCTCTAGCAACTACAGATACGCAGTATTTT

V: TRBV29-1
J: TRBJ2-3
length: 16
D: TRBD2
size: .
CDR3: CSVPGGGRAFGDTQYF
DNA: TGCAGCGTTCCGGGGGGCGGGAGGGCATTTGGAGATACGCAGTATTTT

V: TRBV6-6
J: TRBJ1-1
length: 13
D: .
size: .
CDR3: CASSYSGQGKVGF
DNA: TGTGCCAGCAGTTACTCGGGGCAGGGGAAGGTCGGCTTT

V: TRBV2
J: TRBJ1-2
length: 13
D: TRBD1
size: .
CDR3: CASSELQGMSYTF
DNA: TGTGCCAGCAGTGAATTACAGGGGATGTCCTACACCTTC

V: TRBV7-3
J: TRBJ2-5
length: 13
D: .
size: .
CDR3: CASSLLDGETQYF
DNA: TGTGCCAGCAGCTTGCTAGACGGAGAGACCCAGTACTTC

V: TRBV2
J: TRBJ2-1
length: 11
D: TRBD2
size: .
CDR3: CASGGEDEQFF
DNA: TGTGCCAGCGGGGGGGAGGATGAGCAGTTCTTC

V: TRBV2
J: TRBJ1-5
length: 14
D: TRBD1
size: .
CDR3: CASSGDREVQPQHF
DNA: TGTGCCAGCAGTGGGGACAGGGAAGTGCAGCCCCAGCATTTT

V: TRBV4-1
J: TRBJ2-5
length: 15
D: TRBD2
size: .
CDR3: CASSQGSGNQETQYF
DNA: TGCGCCAGCAGCCAAGGGAGCGGGAACCAAGAGACCCAGTACTTC

V: TRBV11-2
J: TRBJ2-7
length: 14
D: .
size: .
CDR3: CASSFQGQSYEQYF
DNA: TGTGCCAGCAGCTTCCAGGGGCAGTCCTACGAGCAGTACTTC

V: TRBV5-1
J: TRBJ2-1
length: 14
D: TRBD1
size: .
CDR3: CASSTGTGGNEQFF
DNA: TGCGCCAGCAGCACCGGGACAGGGGGGAATGAGCAGTTCTTC

V: TRBV6-1
J: TRBJ1-3
length: 14
D: TRBD1
size: few
CDR3: CASSADRGGNTIYF
DNA: TGTGCCAGCAGTGCGGACAGGGGGGGAAACACCATATATTTT